This TCR beta chain emerged from a study of T cell repertoires in cytomegalovirus infection (dated by TCRdb to 2018 to 2020). Regarding the research as a whole: Recently identified HLA-C-restricted CMV epitopes, whose presentation resists viral immunomodulation, were targeted by peptide stimulations together with well-studied HLA-B-restricted epitopes. Donor HLA type was relevant to the analysis, because carriage of CMV infection together with the matching HLA type was indicated by public TCR beta signatures. Results the study describes overall, beyond this receptor: The ex vivo response was dominated by HLA-C-restricted CMV-specific TCR beta clonotypes, which also provided the single most frequent clonotype in two of eight donors. In both this cohort and an independent cohort of several hundred donors, the cumulative frequency of public TCR beta family members distinguished carriers of CMV infection plus the relevant HLA type.

The trim is 6 bases for V and 3 bases for J, with a gap of 12 bases between the germline ends. The CDR3 holds 14 amino acids from the cysteine to the phenylalanine. Only the CDR3 portion is preserved as DNA: 42 bases, with reading frame beginning at the first base. This clonotype was counted at least ten times. The antigen this receptor binds is unknown. There are no base qualities to consult, and no much larger clone falls within one base. Sequencing instrument: Illumina HiSeq 1500. TCRdb itself trimmed the public reads at Q25 with fastp, ran MiXCR and retained productive beta chains. CDR3 protein duplicates are merged, each entry listing the most common genes and DNA. The table for this sample lists about 740,000 distinct CDR3 sequences; 33% of them were counted only once. Of the sample, about 18% falls within the top ten clones. The sample's treatment or condition label, decoded: in vitro stimulation with specific CMV peptide epitopes to enrich CMV-specific T cells.

The origin of this receptor is a human donor in good health (CMV status not recorded). Some clones in this sample may be carry-over from other donors' samples. This sequence uses TRBV12-3 or TRBV12-4 and TRBJ1-5; the D gene lacks a confident call. The specimen comprised cultured PBMCs, sampled from culture after CMV antigen stimulation. CDR3 protein: CASSFGQNNQPQHF. The DNA sequence is as follows: TGTGCCAGCAGCTTCGGGCAGAACAATCAGCCCCAGCATTTT.